This TCR beta chain is drawn from a study of T cells in localized non-small cell lung cancer. Regarding the study as a whole: Appearing in adjacent lung were a median roughly 59 of the top 100 tumor clones. Uninvolved adjacent lung showed higher T cell clonality than tumor.

Clones were sequenced by immunoSEQ multiplex PCR, and TCRdb holds only the in-frame ones, with some missing. The table lists some 30,000 clones, roughly nine tenths of them singletons. As regards this clone: Its antigen remains unknown.

The CDR3 is 14 residues long. Germline V gives CDR1 SGHVS, CDR2 FQNEAQ. With V trimmed by 3 bases and J by 4 bases, 5 bases remained unmatched. The sequencing here drew on PBMCs, taken before any cancer treatment. This TCR came from a man aged 40 to 69 with stage II lung adenocarcinoma. V gene TRBV7-8 combines with J gene TRBJ1-1; 7 bases are a match to TRBD1. Written as DNA, the CDR3 is TGTGCCAGCAGCTTGGCGGGACAGAGCACTGAAGCTTTCTTT. This translates into CASSLAGQSTEAFF. Variable domain in full (rest from reference TRBV7-8 and TRBJ1-1): GAGVSQSPRYKVAKRGQDVALRCDPISGHVSLFWYQQALGQGPEFLTYFQNEAQLDKSGLPSDRFFAERPEGSVSTLKIQRTQQEDSAVYLCASSLAGQSTEAFFGQGTRLTVV.